The text below deals with one TCR beta chain. Its antigen is undetermined. Germline lookup yields CDR1 DFQATT and CDR2 SNEGSKA (reference sequence). The CDR3 contains 11 residues. The V end lost 3 bases, the J end lost 13 bases, and 14 bases lay between the germline ends. This entry is derived from a study of cytomegalovirus exposure and HLA in healthy donors. Study as a whole: In terms of ancestry, the Caucasian-associated cluster contained about four fifths of the approximately 400 genotyped donors. Study-wide points: Association with HLA alleles at 0.05 false discovery rate was found for 16,951 TCR beta sequences in a later analysis. There was a cluster of highly shared sequence variants that was likely a sequencing artifact.

Primers included in the PCR were 60 Vbeta and 13 Jbeta primers. Profiling relied on immunoSEQ multiplex PCR, and the TCRdb table lists in-frame clones only, not all of them. Counted here are some 120,000 clones, approximately 85% occurring once; the ten biggest clones make up approximately 6.7%. The material sequenced was PBMCs. The origin of this receptor is a woman in her 30s in good health and CMV-seropositive. This chain joins TRBV20-1 and TRBJ2-3; a weak D match, TRBD2 (6 bases). The CDR3 reads CSASRLGQEYF. As DNA, the CDR3 is TGCAGTGCTAGCAGACTAGGCCAGGAGTATTTT.